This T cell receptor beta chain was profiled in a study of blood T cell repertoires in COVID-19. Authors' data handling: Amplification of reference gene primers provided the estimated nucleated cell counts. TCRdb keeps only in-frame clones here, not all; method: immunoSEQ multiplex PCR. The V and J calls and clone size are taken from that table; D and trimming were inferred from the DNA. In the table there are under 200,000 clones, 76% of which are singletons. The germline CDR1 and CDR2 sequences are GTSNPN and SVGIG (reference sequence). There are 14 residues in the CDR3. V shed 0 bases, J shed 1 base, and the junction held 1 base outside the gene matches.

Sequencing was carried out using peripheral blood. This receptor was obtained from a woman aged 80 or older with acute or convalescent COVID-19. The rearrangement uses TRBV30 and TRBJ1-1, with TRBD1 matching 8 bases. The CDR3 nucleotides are TGTGCCTGGAGTGTCGGGACAGGGAACACTGAAGCTTTCTTT. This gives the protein CAWSVGTGNTEAFF. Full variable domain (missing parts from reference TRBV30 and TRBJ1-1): SQTIHQWPATLVQPVGSPLSLECTVEGTSNPNLYWYRQAAGRGLQLLFYSVGIGQISSEVPQNLSASRPQDRQFILSSKKLLLSDSGFYLCAWSVGTGNTEAFFGQGTRLTVV.